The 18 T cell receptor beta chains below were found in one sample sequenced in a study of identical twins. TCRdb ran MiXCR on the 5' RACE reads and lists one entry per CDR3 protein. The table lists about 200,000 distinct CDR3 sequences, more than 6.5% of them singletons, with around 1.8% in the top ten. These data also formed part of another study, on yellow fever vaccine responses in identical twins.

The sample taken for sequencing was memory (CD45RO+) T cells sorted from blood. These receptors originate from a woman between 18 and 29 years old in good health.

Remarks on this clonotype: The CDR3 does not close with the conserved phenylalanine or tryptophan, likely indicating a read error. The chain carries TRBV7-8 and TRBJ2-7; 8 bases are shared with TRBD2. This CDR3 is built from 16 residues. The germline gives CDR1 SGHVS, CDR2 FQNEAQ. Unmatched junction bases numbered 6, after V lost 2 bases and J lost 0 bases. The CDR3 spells CASSLLAGTSSYEQYI. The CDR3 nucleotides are TGTGCCAGCAGCTTACTAGCGGGCACTAGCTCCTACGAGCAGTACATC.

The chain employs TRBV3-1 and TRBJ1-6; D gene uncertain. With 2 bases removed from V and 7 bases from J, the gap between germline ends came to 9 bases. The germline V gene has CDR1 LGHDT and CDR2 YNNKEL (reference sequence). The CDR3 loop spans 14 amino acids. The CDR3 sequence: CASSQMGRNSPLHF. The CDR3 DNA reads TGTGCCAGCAGCCAAATGGGCCGGAATTCACCCCTCCACTTT.

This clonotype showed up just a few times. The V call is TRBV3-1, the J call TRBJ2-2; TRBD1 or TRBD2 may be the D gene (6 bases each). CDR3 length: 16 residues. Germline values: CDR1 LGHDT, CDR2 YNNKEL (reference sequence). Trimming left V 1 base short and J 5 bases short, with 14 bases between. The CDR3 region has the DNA TGTGCCAGCAGCCAAGTGGGTCGGGGGCGGACCGGGGAGCTGTTTTTT. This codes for CASSQVGRGRTGELFF.

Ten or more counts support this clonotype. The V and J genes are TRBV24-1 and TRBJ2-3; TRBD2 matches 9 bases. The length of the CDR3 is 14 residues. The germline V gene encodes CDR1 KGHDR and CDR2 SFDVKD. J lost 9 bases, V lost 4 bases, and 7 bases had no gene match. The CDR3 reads CATSEASGIRTQYF. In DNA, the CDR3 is TGTGCCACCAGTGAGGCTAGCGGGATCCGAACGCAGTATTTT.

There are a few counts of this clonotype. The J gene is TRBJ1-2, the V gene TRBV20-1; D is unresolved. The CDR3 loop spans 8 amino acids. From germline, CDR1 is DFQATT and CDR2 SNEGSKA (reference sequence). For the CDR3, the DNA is TGCACCACGTTTGGCTACACCTTC. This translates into CTTFGYTF.

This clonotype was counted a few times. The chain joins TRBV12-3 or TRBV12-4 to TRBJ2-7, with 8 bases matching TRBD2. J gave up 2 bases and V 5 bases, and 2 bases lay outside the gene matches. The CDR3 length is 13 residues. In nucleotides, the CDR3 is TGTGCCAGCAGTCTGCGGGGGGCCTACGAGCAGTACTTC. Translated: CASSLRGAYEQYF.

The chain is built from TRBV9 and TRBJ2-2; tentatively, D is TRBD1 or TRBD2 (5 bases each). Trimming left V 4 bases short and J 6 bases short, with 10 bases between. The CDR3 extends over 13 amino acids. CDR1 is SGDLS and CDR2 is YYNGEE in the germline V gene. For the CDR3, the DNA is TGTGCCAGCAGCCCGGGACGGGCCGGGGAGCTGTTTTTT. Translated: CASSPGRAGELFF. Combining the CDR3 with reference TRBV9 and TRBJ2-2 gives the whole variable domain DSGVTQTPKHLITATGQRVTLRCSPRSGDLSVYWYQQSLDQGLQFLIQYYNGEERAKGNILERFSAQQFPDLHSELNLSSLELGDSALYFCASSPGRAGELFFGEGSRLTVL.

CDR3: CASSFPQGSPLHF. CDR3 DNA sequence: TGTGCCAGCAGTTTTCCCCAGGGGTCACCCCTCCACTTT. The chain uses TRBV6-5 and TRBJ1-6, with D maybe TRBD1 (6 bases). Deletions cut 4 bases from V and 10 bases from J, with 11 bases between. Germline V gene data show CDR1 as MNHEY and CDR2 as SVGAGI. The length of the CDR3 is 13 residues.

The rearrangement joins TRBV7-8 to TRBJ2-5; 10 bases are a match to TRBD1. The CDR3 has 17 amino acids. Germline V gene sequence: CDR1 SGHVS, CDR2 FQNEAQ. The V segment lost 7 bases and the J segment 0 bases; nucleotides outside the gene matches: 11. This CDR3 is CASTPAPGQGYQETQYF. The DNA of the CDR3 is TGTGCCAGCACCCCCGCACCGGGACAGGGGTACCAAGAGACCCAGTACTTC.

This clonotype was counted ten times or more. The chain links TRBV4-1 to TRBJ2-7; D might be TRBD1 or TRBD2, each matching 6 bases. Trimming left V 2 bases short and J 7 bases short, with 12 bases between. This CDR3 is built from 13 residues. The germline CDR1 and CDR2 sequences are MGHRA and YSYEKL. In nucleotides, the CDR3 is TGCGCCAGCAGCCAATTGGGGGGCAAGGAGCAGTACTTC. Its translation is CASSQLGGKEQYF.

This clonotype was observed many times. CDR3 in DNA: TGCAGTGCTACTGGACTAGCGGGGTACAATGAGCAGTTCTTC. This encodes CSATGLAGYNEQFF. The V call is TRBV20-1, the J call TRBJ2-1, with 12 bases lining up with TRBD2. The CDR3 length is 14 residues. J lost 4 bases, V lost 4 bases, and 2 bases had no gene match. CDR1 and CDR2 from the germline V gene are DFQATT and SNEGSKA (reference sequence).

Here the CDR3 reads CATRSDGYTF. Written as DNA, the CDR3 is TGTGCCACCCGCAGCGATGGCTACACCTTC. This chain connects TRBV6-6 to TRBJ1-2, with D uncertain. This CDR3 has 10 residues. V dropped 10 bases and J dropped 6 bases, with 9 bases sitting between them. From germline, CDR1 is MNHNY and CDR2 SVGAGI (reference sequence).

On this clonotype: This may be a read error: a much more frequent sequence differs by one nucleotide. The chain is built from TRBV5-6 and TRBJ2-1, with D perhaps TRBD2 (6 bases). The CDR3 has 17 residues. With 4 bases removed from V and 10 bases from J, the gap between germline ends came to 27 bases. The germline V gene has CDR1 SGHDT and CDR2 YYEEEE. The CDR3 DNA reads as TGTGCCAGCAGCCCGGGGGTCGGGAGCAAGCCGGTTGAAGAGCAGTTCTTC. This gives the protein CASSPGVGSKPVEEQFF.

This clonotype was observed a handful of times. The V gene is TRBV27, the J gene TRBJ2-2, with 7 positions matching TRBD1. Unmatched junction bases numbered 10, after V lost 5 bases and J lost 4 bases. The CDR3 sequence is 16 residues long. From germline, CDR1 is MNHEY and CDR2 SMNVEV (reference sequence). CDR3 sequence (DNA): TGTGCCAGCAGTGACTACGGGACAGAGGGCACCGGGGAGCTGTTTTTT. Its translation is CASSDYGTEGTGELFF.

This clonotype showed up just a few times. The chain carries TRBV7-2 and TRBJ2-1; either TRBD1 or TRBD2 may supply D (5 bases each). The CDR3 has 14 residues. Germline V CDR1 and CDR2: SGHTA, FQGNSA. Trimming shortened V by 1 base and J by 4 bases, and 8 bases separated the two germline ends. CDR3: CASSLGDGYNEQFF. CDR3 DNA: TGTGCCAGCAGCTTAGGGGACGGATACAATGAGCAGTTCTTC.

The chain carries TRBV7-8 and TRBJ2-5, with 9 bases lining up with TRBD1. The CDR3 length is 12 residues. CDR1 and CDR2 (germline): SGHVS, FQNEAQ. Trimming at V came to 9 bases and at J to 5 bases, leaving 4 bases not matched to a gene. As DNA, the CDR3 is TGTGCCAGTGGGGACAGGGTGGAGACCCAGTACTTC. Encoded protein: CASGDRVETQYF.

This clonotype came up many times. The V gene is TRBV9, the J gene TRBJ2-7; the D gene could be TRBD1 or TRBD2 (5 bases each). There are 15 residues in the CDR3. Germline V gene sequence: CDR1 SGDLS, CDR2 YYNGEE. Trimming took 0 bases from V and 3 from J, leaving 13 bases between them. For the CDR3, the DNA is TGTGCCAGCAGCGTAGCACCGGGACCCCTCTACGAGCAGTACTTC. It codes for CASSVAPGPLYEQYF. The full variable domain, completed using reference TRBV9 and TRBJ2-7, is DSGVTQTPKHLITATGQRVTLRCSPRSGDLSVYWYQQSLDQGLQFLIQYYNGEERAKGNILERFSAQQFPDLHSELNLSSLELGDSALYFCASSVAPGPLYEQYFGPGTRLTVT.

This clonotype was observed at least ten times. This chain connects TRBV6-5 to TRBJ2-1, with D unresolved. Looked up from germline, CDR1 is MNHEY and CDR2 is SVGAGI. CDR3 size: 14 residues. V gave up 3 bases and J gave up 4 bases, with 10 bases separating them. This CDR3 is CASSYKEAYNEQFF. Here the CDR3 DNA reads TGTGCCAGCAGTTATAAAGAGGCTTACAATGAGCAGTTCTTC.